One sample yielded the 24 T cell receptor beta chains listed below, sequenced in a study of shared clonotypes between healthy human individuals. Assay used: immunoSEQ multiplex PCR; TCRdb lists only in-frame clones, some missing. The sample holds over a million clones, more than 95% seen once. Sequenced sample: naive CD4+ T cells sorted from blood. Documented subset: CD45RA+ positively selected. These receptors were obtained from a man aged 25 to 45 in good health.

The chain links TRBV15 to TRBJ1-1; D gene ambiguous. Looked up from germline, CDR1 is LNHNV and CDR2 is YYDKDF (reference sequence). This CDR3 region has 15 residues. The V and J ends lost 0 bases and 5 bases respectively, with 13 bases between them. As DNA, the CDR3 is TGTGCCACCAGCAGAGATTTTTTAATTGGTACTGAAGCTTTCTTT. This encodes CATSRDFLIGTEAFF.

With respect to this clone: The germline gene is not matched at one end of the junction; a read error may be the cause. The rearrangement uses TRBV19 and TRBJ2-7; perhaps TRBD1 as D (5 bases). The germline V gene encodes CDR1 LNHDA and CDR2 SQIVND (reference sequence). The CDR3 length is 15 residues. This CDR3 reads CASSVKGHPSHEQYF. CDR3 sequence (DNA): TGTGCCAGTAGCGTTAAAGGACATCCCTCCCACGAGCAGTACTTC.

The V and J genes are TRBV19 and TRBJ2-1, with TRBD2 matching over 7 bases. The CDR3 totals 18 residues. With V trimmed by 8 bases and J by 0 bases, 16 bases remained unmatched. Germline V gene lookup returns CDR1 LNHDA and CDR2 SQIVND (reference sequence). In DNA form, the CDR3 reads TGTGCCAGTGGGGAGGGGATTGGGATTAGCGACTCCTACAATGAGCAGTTCTTC. This gives the protein CASGEGIGISDSYNEQFF.

The CDR3 region has the DNA TGTGCCAGTAGTTCCCAGATGAACACTGAAGCTTTCTTT. Residues: CASSSQMNTEAFF. This chain links TRBV19 with TRBJ1-1; D not resolved. V was trimmed by 5 bases and J by 0 bases, leaving 7 bases between them. The germline V gene encodes CDR1 LNHDA and CDR2 SQIVND (reference sequence). This CDR3 is 13 amino acids long. Full variable domain (missing parts from reference TRBV19 and TRBJ1-1): DGGITQSPKYLFRKEGQNVTLSCEQNLNHDAMYWYRQDPGQGLRLIYYSQIVNDFQKGDIAEGYSVSREKKESFPLTVTSAQKNPTAFYLCASSSQMNTEAFFGQGTRLTVV.

The V call is TRBV28, the J call TRBJ2-2; 9 bases fit TRBD1. This CDR3 has 15 residues. The germline V gene encodes CDR1 MDHEN and CDR2 SYDVKM. V trimming: 6 bases; J trimming: 4 bases; junction bases outside the gene matches: 6. CDR3 DNA: TGTGCCAGCAGCAATACAGGGGGCCCCACCGGGGAGCTGTTTTTT. It specifies CASSNTGGPTGELFF. Using reference TRBV28 and TRBJ2-2 for the parts outside the CDR3, the full variable domain is DVKVTQSSRYLVKRTGEKVFLECVQDMDHENMFWYRQDPGLGLRLIYFSYDVKMKEKGDIPEGYSVSREKKERFSLILESASTNQTSMYLCASSNTGGPTGELFFGEGSRLTVL.

This clone was seen once. This chain uses TRBV5-6 with TRBJ2-7; a weak D match, TRBD1 (6 bases). The CDR3 spans 15 residues. V lost 1 base and J 2 bases, leaving 13 bases between the germline ends. Germline values: CDR1 SGHDT, CDR2 YYEEEE. CDR3 in DNA: TGTGCCAGCAGCTTGCAGGGGATAGGGGCCTACGAGCAGTACTTC. Encoded protein: CASSLQGIGAYEQYF.

V usage is TRBV4-3 and J usage is TRBJ1-3; D remains unclear. The germline CDR1 and CDR2 sequences are LGHNA and YSLEER. The CDR3 runs to 16 residues. V was clipped by 1 base and J by 0 bases, with 10 bases between them. The CDR3 reads CASSQGTGPSGNTIYF. CDR3 bases: TGCGCCAGCAGCCAAGGTACCGGGCCCTCTGGAAACACCATATATTTT.

The V call is TRBV9, the J call TRBJ1-3, with a tentative D call TRBD1 (6 bases). Germline V gives CDR1 SGDLS, CDR2 YYNGEE. The CDR3 consists of 18 residues. Trimming pared 0 bases from V and 0 bases from J, leaving 16 bases between. The chain's CDR3 is CASSVGVQGGSSGNTIYF. DNA of the CDR3: TGTGCCAGCAGCGTAGGTGTACAGGGCGGATCCTCTGGAAACACCATATATTTT. Drawing the rest from reference TRBV9 and TRBJ1-3, the complete variable domain is DSGVTQTPKHLITATGQRVTLRCSPRSGDLSVYWYQQSLDQGLQFLIQYYNGEERAKGNILERFSAQQFPDLHSELNLSSLELGDSALYFCASSVGVQGGSSGNTIYFGEGSWLTVV.

The chain combines TRBV7-9 with TRBJ2-6; no firm D call. Germline V CDR1 and CDR2: SEHNR, FQNEAQ (reference sequence). The CDR3 covers 17 residues. Trimming took 2 bases from V and 1 from J, leaving 12 bases between them. CDR3 protein: CASSLSPRRSGANVLTF. The CDR3 nucleotides read TGTGCCAGCAGCTTAAGTCCCAGGCGGTCTGGGGCCAACGTCCTGACTTTC.

The rearrangement joins TRBV18 to TRBJ2-2; 7 bases line up with TRBD2. This CDR3 is 15 amino acids long. The trim removed 0 bases at V and 7 bases at J, leaving 5 bases unmatched. The germline gives CDR1 KGHSH, CDR2 LQKENI. The DNA for the CDR3 is TGTGCCAGCTCACCACCGGGAGGGGTTAACGGGGAGCTGTTTTTT. Residues: CASSPPGGVNGELFF.

The chain recombines TRBV9 with TRBJ1-2; D perhaps matches TRBD1 (5 bases). The CDR3 has 15 residues. The germline V and J ends were trimmed by 0 bases and 5 bases, with 14 bases remaining between them. The V gene's germline CDR1 is SGDLS and CDR2 YYNGEE. The CDR3 region is CASSVGVYEGYGYTF. Here the CDR3 DNA reads TGTGCCAGCAGCGTAGGAGTCTATGAGGGGTATGGCTACACCTTC.

This chain uses TRBV7-8 with TRBJ1-5; 7 bases align to TRBD1. The germline CDR1 and CDR2 sequences are SGHVS and FQNEAQ. The CDR3 extends over 17 amino acids. V shed 4 bases and J 4 bases; nucleotides not matched to a gene: 13. CDR3: CASSYGTVGPPNQPQHF. The CDR3 DNA reads as TGTGCCAGCAGCTATGGGACAGTGGGGCCCCCAAATCAGCCCCAGCATTTT. Combining the CDR3 with reference TRBV7-8 and TRBJ1-5 gives the whole variable domain GAGVSQSPRYKVAKRGQDVALRCDPISGHVSLFWYQQALGQGPEFLTYFQNEAQLDKSGLPSDRFFAERPEGSVSTLKIQRTQQEDSAVYLCASSYGTVGPPNQPQHFGDGTRLSIL.

V usage is TRBV9 and J usage is TRBJ2-7; D is unresolved. CDR3 size: 15 residues. Germline V CDR1 and CDR2: SGDLS, YYNGEE. Trimming cost V 0 bases and J 6 bases, with 16 bases left between them. CDR3 residues: CASSVGRPSSSEQYF. The CDR3 nucleotides read TGTGCCAGCAGCGTAGGACGACCCTCTTCTTCCGAGCAGTACTTC.

The chain employs TRBV18 and TRBJ1-2; D is possibly TRBD1 (5 bases). This CDR3 contains 16 residues. Per the germline V gene, CDR1 is KGHSH and CDR2 is LQKENI. Trimming pared 0 bases from V and 0 bases from J, leaving 11 bases between. DNA of the CDR3: TGTGCCAGCTCACCACCGTCCCAGACAGCTAACTATGGCTACACCTTC. Translated: CASSPPSQTANYGYTF.

As regards this clone: The sample carries other DNA sequences with the same CDR3. The chain employs TRBV7-9 and TRBJ1-5; tentatively, D is TRBD1 (6 bases). The CDR3 length is 14 residues. V lost 3 bases to trimming and J lost 4 bases, with 10 bases between them. The germline V gene encodes CDR1 SEHNR and CDR2 FQNEAQ (reference sequence). The CDR3 DNA is TGTGCCAGCAGCTTGGGAACAGGGAATCAGCCCCAGCATTTT. It specifies CASSLGTGNQPQHF.

For the CDR3, the DNA is TGTGCCAGCAGTTATGATTTTGAAGCTTTCTTT. Translated: CASSYDFEAFF. This chain links TRBV6-6 with TRBJ1-1; no clear D. In germline, CDR1 is MNHNY, CDR2 SVGAGI (reference sequence). Deletions cut 3 bases from V and 7 bases from J, with 6 bases between. CDR3 length: 11 residues.

This clone was seen only once. This chain links TRBV9 with TRBJ2-1, with D perhaps matching TRBD1 or TRBD2 (6 bases each). The CDR3 has 17 residues. Germline V gene sequence: CDR1 SGDLS, CDR2 YYNGEE. V was shortened by 3 bases and J by 1 base, with 17 bases between the two germline ends. Here the CDR3 DNA reads TGTGCCAGCAGCGCTAAAATCCGGGGGACATCCTACAATGAGCAGTTCTTC. This sequence encodes CASSAKIRGTSYNEQFF.

This clone occurred once. The chain's CDR3 is CARSPGLAGGDNEQFF. Here the CDR3 DNA reads TGTGCCAGAAGTCCTGGACTAGCGGGAGGGGACAATGAGCAGTTCTTC. V gene TRBV5-3 combines with J gene TRBJ2-1, with 15 bases lining up with TRBD2. TRBV5-3 is an ORF, with its function uncertain. The CDR3 covers 16 residues. Trimming at V came to 5 bases and at J to 5 bases, leaving 5 bases not matched to a gene.

The V call is TRBV4-3, the J call TRBJ2-3; 12 bases agree with TRBD2. V lost 1 base and J lost 1; bases outside the gene matches: 6. CDR1 is LGHNA, CDR2 YSLEER, per germline. This CDR3 spans 18 amino acids. CDR3 protein: CASSQARGLAGGTDTQYF. The CDR3, as DNA: TGCGCCAGCAGCCAAGCCCGGGGACTAGCGGGTGGCACAGATACGCAGTATTTT.

This clone occurred once. The same CDR3 arises from other DNA sequences in this sample as well. The V gene is TRBV10-2, the J gene TRBJ2-2; no firm D call. V was trimmed by 4 bases and J by 7 bases, leaving 4 bases between them. Germline assignment: CDR1 WSHSY and CDR2 SAAADI. The CDR3 covers 11 residues. CDR3 bases: TGCGCCAGCAGTGTGGTCGGGGAGCTGTTTTTT. It yields the protein CASSVVGELFF.

The CDR3 loop is CASSFSQAQGFEGSTEAFF. CDR3 nucleotide sequence: TGTGCCAGCAGCTTCTCGCAGGCACAGGGGTTTGAGGGGAGCACTGAAGCTTTCTTT. The V call is TRBV11-2, the J call TRBJ1-1; 7 bases line up with TRBD1. This CDR3 comprises 19 residues. Unmatched junction bases numbered 20, after V lost 3 bases and J lost 4 bases. Germline V gives CDR1 SGHAT, CDR2 FQNNGV.

This rearrangement joins TRBV18 to TRBJ2-3, with D hard to call. The germline V and J ends were trimmed by 8 bases and 2 bases, with 14 bases remaining between them. The CDR3 is 14 amino acids. Germline CDR1 reads KGHSH; CDR2 reads LQKENI. Here the CDR3 DNA reads TGTGCCAGCACCCTCCCAAGCCTCACAGATACGCAGTATTTT. It specifies CASTLPSLTDTQYF.

The rearrangement uses TRBV10-1 and TRBJ2-7; D gene ambiguous. Germline CDR1 and CDR2: WNHNN and SYGVQD (reference sequence). V lost 3 bases and J 5 bases, leaving 8 bases between the germline ends. The length of the CDR3 is 12 residues. The DNA of the CDR3 is TGCGCCAGCAGTGATTTGAGAGACGAGCAGTACTTC. The encoded protein is CASSDLRDEQYF.

The J gene is TRBJ2-7, the V gene TRBV19; 8 bases agree with TRBD1. The ends lost 6 bases at V and 7 bases at J; junction bases unmatched: 20. The germline V gene encodes CDR1 LNHDA and CDR2 SQIVND (reference sequence). The CDR3 sequence is 17 residues long. CDR3 sequence reads: CASSPGQVVHPGNEQYF. CDR3 bases: TGTGCCAGTAGCCCGGGACAGGTCGTTCACCCGGGCAATGAGCAGTACTTC.